This T cell receptor (beta chain) appears in the sequencing data of a study of T cell repertoires in cytomegalovirus infection. For the study at large: Recently identified HLA-C-restricted CMV epitopes and well-studied HLA-B-restricted CMV epitopes were used by the study. Public TCR beta signatures marked donors with CMV infection and the matching HLA. Study-level findings and limits: Cumulated frequencies of public TCR beta families served to identify carriers of CMV plus the relevant HLA. There were HLA-C-restricted CMV-specific TCR beta clonotypes dominating the ex vivo response.

Germline assignment: CDR1 MNHEY and CDR2 SMNVEV (reference sequence). This CDR3 is 15 amino acids long. With V trimmed by 10 bases and J by 2 bases, 10 bases remained unmatched. Using its own MiXCR run on the reads, TCRdb lists one record per CDR3 protein. The repertoire holds about 890,000 distinct CDR3 sequences, with roughly 30% as singletons. On this clonotype: Its cognate antigen is unknown.

Sequencing used cultured CD8+ T cells from PBMCs, obtained from culture after CMV antigen stimulation. The gene calls are TRBV27 and TRBJ2-2, with TRBD2 matching 7 bases. The clonotype was recovered from a human donor in good health (CMV status not recorded). Some clones in this sample may be carry-over from other donors' samples. The CDR3 sequence: CATLGRGQNTGELFF. The CDR3 DNA reads TGTGCCACCCTAGGGAGGGGCCAAAACACCGGGGAGCTGTTTTTT.